This T cell receptor beta chain is from a study of blood T cell repertoires in COVID-19. Trimming removed 5 bases from V and 2 bases from J; junction bases left unmatched: 3. CDR3 length equals 15 residues. Germline values: CDR1 KGHSH, CDR2 LQKENI. Profiled with immunoSEQ multiplex PCR; TCRdb holds only in-frame clones, not every one. Among about 43,000 clones, around 83% were seen once, and the ten largest hold 2% to 3%. V and J are TRBV18 and TRBJ1-5; 10 nucleotides agree with TRBD1. This clonotype originated in a woman in her fifties or sixties with acute or convalescent COVID-19. Sequenced sample: peripheral blood. CDR3 sequence: CASSRTGGGNQPQHF. Here the CDR3 DNA reads TGTGCCAGCTCAAGGACAGGGGGAGGCAATCAGCCCCAGCATTTT. The entire variable domain, with the rest obtained from reference TRBV18 and TRBJ1-5, is as follows: NAGVMQNPRHLVRRRGQEARLRCSPMKGHSHVYWYRQLPEEGLKFMVYLQKENIIDESGMPKERFSAEFPKEGPSILRIQQVVRGDSAAYFCASSRTGGGNQPQHFGDGTRLSIL.